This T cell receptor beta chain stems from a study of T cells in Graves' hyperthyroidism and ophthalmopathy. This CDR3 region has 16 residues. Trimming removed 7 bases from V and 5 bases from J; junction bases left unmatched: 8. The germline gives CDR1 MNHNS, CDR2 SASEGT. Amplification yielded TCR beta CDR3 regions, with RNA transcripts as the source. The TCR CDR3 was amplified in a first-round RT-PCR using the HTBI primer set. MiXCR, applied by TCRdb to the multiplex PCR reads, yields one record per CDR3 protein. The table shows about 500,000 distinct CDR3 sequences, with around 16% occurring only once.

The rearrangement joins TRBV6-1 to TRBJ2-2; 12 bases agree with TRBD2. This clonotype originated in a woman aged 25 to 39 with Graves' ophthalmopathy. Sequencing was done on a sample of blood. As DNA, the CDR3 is TGTGCCAGCAAATCTAGCGGGAGGGCCGGGACCGGGGAGCTGTTTTTT. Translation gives CASKSSGRAGTGELFF.